This entry describes one T cell receptor beta chain. This sample is part of a study of STAT5B mutations in CD4+ large granular lymphocyte leukemia. Study summary: The CDR3 'QG' motif was associated with a particular HLA allele among healthy donors.

V shed 3 bases, J shed 2 bases, and the junction held 7 bases outside the gene matches. The CDR3 has 16 residues. Germline V lookup: CDR1 SEHNR, CDR2 FQNEAQ (reference sequence). Clones were sequenced by immunoSEQ multiplex PCR, and TCRdb holds only the in-frame ones, with some missing. The sample consists of approximately 49,000 clones, about 70% of them appearing once. The chain is built from TRBV7-9 and TRBJ2-4; 7 bases agree with TRBD2. The receptor was isolated from a human donor in good health. Source material: CD4+ T cells from blood buffy coats. This chain's CDR3 is CASSFGQGGTKNIQYF. CDR3 nucleotide sequence: TGTGCCAGCAGCTTTGGCCAGGGAGGGACCAAAAACATTCAGTACTTC.